This T cell receptor (beta chain) comes out of a study of T cell repertoires in cytomegalovirus infection. The overall study: Indications came from public TCR beta signatures; they pointed to CMV infection and to a matching HLA type. Whole-study results and caveats: Dominating the ex vivo response were TCR beta clonotypes that were CMV-specific and HLA-C-restricted.

This clonotype showed up many times. Its antigen remains unidentified. Via MiXCR, TCRdb re-called the reads, giving one row per CDR3 protein. Of roughly 200,000 distinct CDR3 sequences in the sample, roughly 9.8% were seen once. This CDR3 is built from 15 residues. V lost 4 bases and J lost 1, with 11 bases in between. Germline V gene sequence: CDR1 SGHTA, CDR2 FQGNSA. This clonotype was sampled from a human donor in good health (CMV status not recorded). Some clones in this sample may be carry-over from other donors' samples. V gene TRBV7-2 combines with J gene TRBJ1-5, with D maybe TRBD1 (6 bases). The sequenced sample was PBMCs. This chain's CDR3 is CASSWLRGSNQPQHF. The DNA of the CDR3 is TGTGCCAGCAGCTGGCTCAGGGGAAGCAATCAGCCCCAGCATTTT.